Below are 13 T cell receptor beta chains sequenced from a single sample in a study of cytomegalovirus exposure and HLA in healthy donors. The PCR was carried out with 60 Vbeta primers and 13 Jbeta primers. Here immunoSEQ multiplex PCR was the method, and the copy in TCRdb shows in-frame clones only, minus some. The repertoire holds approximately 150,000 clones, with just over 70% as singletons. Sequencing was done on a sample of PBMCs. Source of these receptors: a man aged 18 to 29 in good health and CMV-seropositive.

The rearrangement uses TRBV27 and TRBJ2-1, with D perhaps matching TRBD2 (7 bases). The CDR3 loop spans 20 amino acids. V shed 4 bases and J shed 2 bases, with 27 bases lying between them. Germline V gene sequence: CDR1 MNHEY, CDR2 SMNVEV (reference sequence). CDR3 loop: CASSSPTLSGGRWAYNEQFF. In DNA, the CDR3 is TGTGCCAGCAGTTCCCCAACCCTTTCGGGGGGCCGGTGGGCCTACAATGAGCAGTTCTTC.

The CDR3 region is CASSFGQGGSPLHF. CDR3 coding DNA: TGTGCCAGCAGCTTCGGACAGGGAGGCTCACCCCTCCACTTT. The chain couples TRBV7-2 to TRBJ1-6, with 8 bases lining up with TRBD1. Germline V gene data show CDR1 as SGHTA and CDR2 as FQGNSA. The CDR3 totals 14 residues. V lost 3 bases, J lost 10 bases, and 5 bases stayed unmatched.

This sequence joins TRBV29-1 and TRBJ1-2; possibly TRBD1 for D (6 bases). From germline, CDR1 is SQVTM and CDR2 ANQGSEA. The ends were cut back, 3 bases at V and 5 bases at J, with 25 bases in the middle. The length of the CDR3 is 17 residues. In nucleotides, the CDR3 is TGCAGCGTTGACCAGGTGGAGAACAAAGGGGGTCGGTATGGCTACACCTTC. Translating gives CSVDQVENKGGRYGYTF.

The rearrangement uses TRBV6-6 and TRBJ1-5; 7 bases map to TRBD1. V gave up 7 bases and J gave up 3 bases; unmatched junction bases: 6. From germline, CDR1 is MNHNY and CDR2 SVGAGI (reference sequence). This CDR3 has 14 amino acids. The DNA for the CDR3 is TGTGCCAGCAACCAACAGGGGACCAATCAGCCCCAGCATTTT. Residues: CASNQQGTNQPQHF.

The CDR3 sequence: CASSGGQGTPQETQYF. CDR3 in DNA: TGTGCCAGCAGCGGGGGACAGGGGACCCCCCAAGAGACCCAGTACTTC. The J gene is TRBJ2-5, the V gene TRBV5-4; 10 positions agree with TRBD1. The CDR3 is 16 residues long. With 4 bases clipped from V and 1 base from J, the junction kept 7 bases outside the gene matches. CDR1 and CDR2 (germline): SGHNT, YYREEE (reference sequence).

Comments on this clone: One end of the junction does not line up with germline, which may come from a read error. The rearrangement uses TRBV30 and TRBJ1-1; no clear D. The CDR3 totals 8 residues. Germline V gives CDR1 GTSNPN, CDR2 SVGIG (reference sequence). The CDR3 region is CAWHGLLF. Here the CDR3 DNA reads TGTGCCTGGCATGGCCTCCTTTTT.

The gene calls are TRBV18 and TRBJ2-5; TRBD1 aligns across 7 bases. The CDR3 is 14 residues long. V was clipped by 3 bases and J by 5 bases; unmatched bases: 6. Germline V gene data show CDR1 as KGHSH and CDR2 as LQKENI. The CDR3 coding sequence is TGTGCCAGCTCACCTTCCAGGGGGTTGGAGACCCAGTACTTC. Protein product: CASSPSRGLETQYF. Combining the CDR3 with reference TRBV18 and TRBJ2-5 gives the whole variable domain NAGVMQNPRHLVRRRGQEARLRCSPMKGHSHVYWYRQLPEEGLKFMVYLQKENIIDESGMPKERFSAEFPKEGPSILRIQQVVRGDSAAYFCASSPSRGLETQYFGPGTRLLVL.

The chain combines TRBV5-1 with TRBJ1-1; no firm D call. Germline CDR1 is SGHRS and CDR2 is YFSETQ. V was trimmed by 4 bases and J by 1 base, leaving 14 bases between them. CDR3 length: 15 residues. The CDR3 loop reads CASSGISTSNTEAFF. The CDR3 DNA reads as TGCGCCAGCAGCGGCATTTCCACATCGAACACTGAAGCTTTCTTT. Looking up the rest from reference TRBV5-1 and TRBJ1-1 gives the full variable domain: KAGVTQTPRYLIKTRGQQVTLSCSPISGHRSVSWYQQTPGQGLQFLFEYFSETQRNKGNFPGRFSGRQFSNSRSEMNVSTLELGDSALYLCASSGISTSNTEAFFGQGTRLTVV.

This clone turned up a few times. CDR3 sequence reads: CASSLSLGAGYEQYV. CDR3 nucleotide sequence: TGTGCCAGCAGTTTATCTTTGGGGGCGGGCTACGAGCAGTACGTC. The chain links TRBV28 to TRBJ2-7, with a weak D call TRBD1 (6 bases). Germline lookup yields CDR1 MDHEN and CDR2 SYDVKM. This CDR3 contains 15 residues. V lost 1 base, J lost 3 bases, and 13 bases lay in between.

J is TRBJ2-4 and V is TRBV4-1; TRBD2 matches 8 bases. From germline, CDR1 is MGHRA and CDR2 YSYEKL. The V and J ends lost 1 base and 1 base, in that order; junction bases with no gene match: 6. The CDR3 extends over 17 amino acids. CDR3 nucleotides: TGCGCCAGCAGCCAAGCTGTTGGCGGGGGGGCCAAAAACATTCAGTACTTC. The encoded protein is CASSQAVGGGAKNIQYF.

The CDR3 bases are TGTGCCAGTAGTACCGGGACTAGCGGGAGTTCAGATACGCAGTATTTT. Protein sequence: CASSTGTSGSSDTQYF. The chain couples TRBV19 to TRBJ2-3, with TRBD2 matching over 14 bases. This CDR3 spans 16 amino acids. The germline CDR1 and CDR2 sequences are LNHDA and SQIVND (reference sequence). The J segment lost 4 bases and the V segment lost 4 bases, leaving 4 bases of the junction unmatched.

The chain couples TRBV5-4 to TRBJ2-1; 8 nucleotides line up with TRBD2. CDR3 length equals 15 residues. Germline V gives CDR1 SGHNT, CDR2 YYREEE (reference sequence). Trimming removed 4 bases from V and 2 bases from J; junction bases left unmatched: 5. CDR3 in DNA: TGTGCCAGCAGCCGACGGGGGGGCCCCTACAATGAGCAGTTCTTC. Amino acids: CASSRRGGPYNEQFF.

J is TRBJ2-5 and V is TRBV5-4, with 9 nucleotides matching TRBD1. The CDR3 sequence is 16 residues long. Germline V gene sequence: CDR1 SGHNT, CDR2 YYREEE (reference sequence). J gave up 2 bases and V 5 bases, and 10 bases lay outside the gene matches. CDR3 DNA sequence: TGTGCCAGCAGTTTACCGGCAGGACAGGGGCAAGAGACCCAGTACTTC. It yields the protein CASSLPAGQGQETQYF.